This TCR beta chain was captured by sequencing in a study of PD-1 blockade in classical Hodgkin lymphoma. Study in general: Each patient was given nivolumab 3 mg/kg through a vein every 2 weeks.

Data came from immunoSEQ multiplex PCR; TCRdb stores just in-frame clones and leaves some out. Of fewer than 30,000 clones listed, about 78% are singletons. About this clone itself: Its target is not known.

Whole-study findings and limits: The study found complete responders had baseline diversity similar to newly diagnosed patients. TCR diversity in CD4+, not CD8+, cells rose significantly by C4D1. Reported findings placed baseline TCR diversity lower in newly diagnosed patients (compared with healthy donors).

Each patient experienced a relapse that followed autologous stem cell transplantation, and brentuximab vedotin exposure varied. The TCR comes from a human donor with classical Hodgkin lymphoma. The sample in question was peripheral blood mononuclear cells (PBMCs), obtained before the second cycle of nivolumab.

CDR3 sequence: CAIRGDSEAFF. The DNA for the CDR3 is TGTGCCATCAGGGGCGACAGTGAAGCTTTCTTT. The rearrangement joins TRBV10-3 to TRBJ1-1, with a weak D call TRBD1 (5 bases). V was clipped by 6 bases and J by 7 bases, with 9 bases between them. The CDR3 length is 11 residues. Per the germline V gene, CDR1 is ENHRY and CDR2 is SYGVKD.